This TCR beta chain was captured by sequencing in a study of T-cell reconstitution after alpha-beta-depleted transplantation in children. In its sample, this clonotype was seen a few times. Its matching antigen is unknown. V shed 4 bases, J shed 6 bases, and the junction held 13 bases outside the gene matches. Per the germline V gene, CDR1 is SGDLS and CDR2 is YYNGEE. The length of the CDR3 is 16 residues. Unique molecular identifiers were incorporated when the TCRbeta library was constructed. TCRdb redid the calling of the PCR reads with MiXCR, one entry per CDR3 protein. The table shows 250,000 to 400,000 distinct CDR3 sequences, with approximately 23% occurring only once. Findings of the study overall: Reportedly, only several hundred clones from non-depleted graft cells drove alpha-beta T-cell counts at about two months. Surviving recipient T cells and thymic progenitors underlay high day-60 TCRbeta diversity in some patients. Newly produced T cells mostly accounted for T-cell counts and diversity one year post-transplant.

The V and J genes are TRBV9 and TRBJ2-3; TRBD2 aligns across 8 bases. This sequence was found in a male patient between 5 and 17 years old who had a stem cell transplant for acute lymphoblastic leukemia, so the T cells may come from the graft donor. The input for sequencing was PBMCs, mostly from graft donor cells, taken 180 days after TCRalphabeta/CD19-depleted stem cell transplant. CDR3 sequence (DNA): TGTGCCAGCAGCTCCATTAGCGGGACCAGCAGGGATACGCAGTATTTT. Encoded protein: CASSSISGTSRDTQYF.